Listed here are 8 T cell receptor beta chains from one sample, sequenced in a study of spatial heterogeneity in lung cancer. As to time point: sample taken at primary tumor resection. TCRdb recomputed calls from the 5' RACE reads with MiXCR, one row per CDR3 protein. The sample yields 48,000 or so distinct CDR3 sequences, about 5.8% seen once. The sample was PBMCs, taken at surgery. The receptors stem from a male donor with early-stage non-small cell lung cancer.

There are a few counts of this clonotype. This rearrangement joins TRBV19 to TRBJ1-5, with D possibly TRBD1 on 6 matching bases. Trimming took off 8 bases at V and 3 bases at J, with 20 bases between the two ends. The CDR3 spans 16 residues. Germline assignment: CDR1 LNHDA and CDR2 SQIVND (reference sequence). In nucleotides, the CDR3 is TGTGCCAGTGCAGTGGGTGGGGGCTGGTACAATCAGCCCCAGCATTTT. This translates into CASAVGGGWYNQPQHF.

This clonotype has a single count. CDR3 DNA sequence: TGCAGCGTCGACAGAAGAAACACTGAAGCTTTCTTT. Encoded protein: CSVDRRNTEAFF. The rearrangement links TRBV29-1 to TRBJ1-1; perhaps TRBD1 as D (5 bases). Germline lookup yields CDR1 SQVTM and CDR2 ANQGSEA. This CDR3 has 12 residues. Trimming took 6 bases from V and 2 from J, leaving 10 bases between them.

This clonotype came up many times. The chain is built from TRBV2 and TRBJ1-5; 9 bases agree with TRBD1. V gave up 2 bases and J gave up 4 bases; unmatched junction bases: 9. This CDR3 has 17 residues. The germline CDR1 and CDR2 sequences are SNHLY and FYNNEI. DNA for the CDR3: TGTGCCAGCAGTGAAAGTTCGGGACAGGGTAGAAATCAGCCCCAGCATTTT. It codes for CASSESSGQGRNQPQHF.

This clonotype was counted ten times or more. The CDR3 sequence is CSASGADNEQFF. The CDR3 coding sequence is TGCAGTGCTAGCGGAGCGGACAATGAGCAGTTCTTC. This chain links TRBV20-1 with TRBJ2-1; tentative D call: TRBD2 (5 bases). The V gene's germline CDR1 is DFQATT and CDR2 SNEGSKA (reference sequence). The CDR3 totals 12 residues. V was pared by 3 bases and J by 5 bases, with 8 bases between.

This rearrangement joins TRBV5-4 to TRBJ2-1; D gene uncertain. CDR3 length equals 13 residues. CDR1 is SGHNT, CDR2 YYREEE, per germline (reference sequence). Trimming cost V 1 base and J 5 bases, with 7 bases left between them. In nucleotides, the CDR3 is TGTGCCAGCAGCTTGAGGAGTAACAATGAGCAGTTCTTC. This codes for CASSLRSNNEQFF.

A word on this clonotype: Just one base apart from a much larger clone, this may be a read error. V and J are TRBV6-5 and TRBJ2-1; the match to TRBD2 covers 12 bases. Germline V gene lookup returns CDR1 MNHEY and CDR2 SVGAGI. The CDR3 extends over 15 amino acids. The CDR3 spells CSSSLGLAGHNEQFF. In nucleotides, the CDR3 is TGTTCCAGCAGTTTGGGACTAGCGGGTCACAATGAGCAGTTCTTC.

This clonotype was recorded many times. This chain joins TRBV19 and TRBJ2-2, with TRBD1 matching 8 bases. The V and J ends lost 6 bases and 1 base, in that order; junction bases with no gene match: 7. The CDR3 contains 16 residues. Germline loops: CDR1 LNHDA, CDR2 SQIVND (reference sequence). The CDR3 DNA reads TGTGCCAGTAGAGTCGGACAGGGTGAGAACACCGGGGAGCTGTTTTTT. This gives the protein CASRVGQGENTGELFF.

The table lists this clonotype with many counts. For the CDR3, the DNA is TGCGCCAGCAGGGTCACAGGGGAGAGCAATCAGCCCCAGCATTTT. Translated, it gives CASRVTGESNQPQHF. The chain carries TRBV5-1 and TRBJ1-5; 7 nucleotides agree with TRBD1. The V gene end was trimmed by 5 bases and the J gene end by 1 base; junction bases not matched to a gene: 6. The CDR3 covers 15 residues. Germline V gives CDR1 SGHRS, CDR2 YFSETQ. The entire variable domain, with the rest obtained from reference TRBV5-1 and TRBJ1-5, is as follows: KAGVTQTPRYLIKTRGQQVTLSCSPISGHRSVSWYQQTPGQGLQFLFEYFSETQRNKGNFPGRFSGRQFSNSRSEMNVSTLELGDSALYLCASRVTGESNQPQHFGDGTRLSIL.